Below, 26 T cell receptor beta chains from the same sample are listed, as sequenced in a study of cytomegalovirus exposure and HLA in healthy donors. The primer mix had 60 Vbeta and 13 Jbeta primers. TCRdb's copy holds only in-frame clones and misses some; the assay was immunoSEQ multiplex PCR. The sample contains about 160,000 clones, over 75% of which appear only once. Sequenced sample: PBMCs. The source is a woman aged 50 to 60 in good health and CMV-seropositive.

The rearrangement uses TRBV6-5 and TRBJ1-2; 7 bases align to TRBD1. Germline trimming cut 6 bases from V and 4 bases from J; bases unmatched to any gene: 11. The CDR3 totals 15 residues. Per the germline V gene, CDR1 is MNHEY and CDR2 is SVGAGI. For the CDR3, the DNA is TGTGCCAGCAGGAGACCCGACAGGGATCCCTATGGCTACACCTTC. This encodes CASRRPDRDPYGYTF.

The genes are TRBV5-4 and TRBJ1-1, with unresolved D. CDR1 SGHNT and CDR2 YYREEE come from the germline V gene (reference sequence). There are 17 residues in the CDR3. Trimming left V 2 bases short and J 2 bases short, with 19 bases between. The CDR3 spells CASSFLNLREENTEAFF. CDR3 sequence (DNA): TGTGCCAGCAGCTTTTTAAATCTTCGGGAGGAAAACACTGAAGCTTTCTTT.

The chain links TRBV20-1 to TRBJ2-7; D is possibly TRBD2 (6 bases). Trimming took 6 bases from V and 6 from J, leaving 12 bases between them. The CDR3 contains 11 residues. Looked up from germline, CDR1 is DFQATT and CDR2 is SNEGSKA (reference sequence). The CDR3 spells CSATTGGEQYF. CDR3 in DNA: TGCAGTGCCACCACCGGGGGCGAGCAGTACTTC.

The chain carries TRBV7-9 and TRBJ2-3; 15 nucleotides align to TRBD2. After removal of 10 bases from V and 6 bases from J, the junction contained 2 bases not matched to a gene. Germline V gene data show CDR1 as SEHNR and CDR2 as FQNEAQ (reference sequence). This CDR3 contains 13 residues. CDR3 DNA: TGTGCCAAAGGACTAGCGGGAGGGGATACGCAGTATTTT. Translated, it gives CAKGLAGGDTQYF.

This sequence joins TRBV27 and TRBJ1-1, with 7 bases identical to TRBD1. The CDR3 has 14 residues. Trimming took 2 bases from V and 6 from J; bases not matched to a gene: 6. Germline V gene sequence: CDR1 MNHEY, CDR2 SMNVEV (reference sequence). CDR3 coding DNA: TGTGCCAGCAGTTTACAGGGGGGATGGGCTGAAGCTTTCTTT. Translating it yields CASSLQGGWAEAFF.

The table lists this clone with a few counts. The DNA for the CDR3 is TGTGCCAGTATCCGGGGGGTCGACACTGAAGCTTTCTTT. Residues: CASIRGVDTEAFF. The rearrangement joins TRBV11-2 to TRBJ1-1, with D tentatively TRBD1 (5 bases). Germline-derived CDR1 and CDR2 are SGHAT and FQNNGV. The V gene lost 9 bases and the J gene lost 3 bases, with 14 bases spanning the gap. This CDR3 spans 13 amino acids.

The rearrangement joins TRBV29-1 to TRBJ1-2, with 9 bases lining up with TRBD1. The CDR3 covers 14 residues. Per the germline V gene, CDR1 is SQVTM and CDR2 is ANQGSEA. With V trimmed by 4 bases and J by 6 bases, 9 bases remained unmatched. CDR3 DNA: TGCAGCGTTGGAGGCCAGGGACAGGGTAATGGCTACACCTTC. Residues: CSVGGQGQGNGYTF.

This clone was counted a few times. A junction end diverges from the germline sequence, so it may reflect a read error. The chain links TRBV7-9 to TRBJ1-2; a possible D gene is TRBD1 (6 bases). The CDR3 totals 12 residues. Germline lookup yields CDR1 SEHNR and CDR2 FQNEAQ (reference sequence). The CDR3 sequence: CASSLGVGTPYF. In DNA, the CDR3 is TGTGCCAGCAGCTTAGGAGTAGGGACACCTTACTTC. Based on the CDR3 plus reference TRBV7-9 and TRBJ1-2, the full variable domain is DTGVSQNPRHKITKRGQNVTFRCDPISEHNRLYWYRQTLGQGPEFLTYFQNEAQLEKSRLLSDRFSAERPKGSFSTLEIQRTEQGDSAMYLCASSLGVGTPYFGSGTRLTVV.

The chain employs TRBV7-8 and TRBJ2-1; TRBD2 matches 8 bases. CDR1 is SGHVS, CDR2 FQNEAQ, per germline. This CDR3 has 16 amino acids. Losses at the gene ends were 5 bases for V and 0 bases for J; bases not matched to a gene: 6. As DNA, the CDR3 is TGTGCCAGCAGCAATTTAGCGGGAAGCTCCTACAATGAGCAGTTCTTC. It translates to CASSNLAGSSYNEQFF.

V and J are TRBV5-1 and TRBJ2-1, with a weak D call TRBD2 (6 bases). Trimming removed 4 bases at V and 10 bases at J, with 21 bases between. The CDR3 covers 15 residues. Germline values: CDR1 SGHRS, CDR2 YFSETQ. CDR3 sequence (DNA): TGCGCCAGCAGCCTCCGCGGGGACGGGCTGGCGGAGCAGTTCTTC. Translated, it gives CASSLRGDGLAEQFF. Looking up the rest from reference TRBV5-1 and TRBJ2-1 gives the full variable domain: KAGVTQTPRYLIKTRGQQVTLSCSPISGHRSVSWYQQTPGQGLQFLFEYFSETQRNKGNFPGRFSGRQFSNSRSEMNVSTLELGDSALYLCASSLRGDGLAEQFFGPGTRLTVL.

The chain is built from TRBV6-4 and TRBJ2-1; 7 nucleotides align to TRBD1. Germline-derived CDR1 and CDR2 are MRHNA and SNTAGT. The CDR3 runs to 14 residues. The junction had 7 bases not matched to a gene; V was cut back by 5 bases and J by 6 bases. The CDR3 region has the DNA TGTGCCAGCAGTTCTACAGGGGCGGGCAATGAGCAGTTCTTC. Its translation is CASSSTGAGNEQFF.

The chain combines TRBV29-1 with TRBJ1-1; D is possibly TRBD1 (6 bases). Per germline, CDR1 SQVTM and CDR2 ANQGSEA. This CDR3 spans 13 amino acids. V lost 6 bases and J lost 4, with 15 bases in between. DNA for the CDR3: TGCAGCGTCCGTATTACAGGGTTCACTGAAGCTTTCTTT. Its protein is CSVRITGFTEAFF.

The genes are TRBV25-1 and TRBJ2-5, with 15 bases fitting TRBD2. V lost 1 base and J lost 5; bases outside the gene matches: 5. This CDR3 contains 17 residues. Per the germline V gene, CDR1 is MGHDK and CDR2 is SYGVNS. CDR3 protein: CASSEWGLAGGLETQYF. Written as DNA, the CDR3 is TGTGCCAGCAGTGAATGGGGACTAGCGGGGGGCCTGGAGACCCAGTACTTC.

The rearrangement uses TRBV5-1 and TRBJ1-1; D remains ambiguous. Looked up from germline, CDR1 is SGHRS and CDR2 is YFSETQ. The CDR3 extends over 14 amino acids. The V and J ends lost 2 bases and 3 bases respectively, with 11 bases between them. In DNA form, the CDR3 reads TGCGCCAGCAGCTTAGTCAGAGCGGACACTGAAGCTTTCTTT. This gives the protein CASSLVRADTEAFF.

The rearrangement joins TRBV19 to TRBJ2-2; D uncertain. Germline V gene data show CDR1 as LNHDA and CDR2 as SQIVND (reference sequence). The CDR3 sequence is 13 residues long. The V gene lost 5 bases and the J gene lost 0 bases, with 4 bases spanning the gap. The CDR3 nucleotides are TGTGCCAGTAGTCCTTCGAACACCGGGGAGCTGTTTTTT. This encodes CASSPSNTGELFF.

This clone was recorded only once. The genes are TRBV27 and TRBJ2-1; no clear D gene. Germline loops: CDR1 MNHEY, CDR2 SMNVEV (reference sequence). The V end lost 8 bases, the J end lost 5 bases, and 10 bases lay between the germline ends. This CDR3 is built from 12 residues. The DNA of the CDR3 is TGTGCCAGCTCAAACAGAAACAATGAGCAGTTCTTC. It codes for CASSNRNNEQFF.

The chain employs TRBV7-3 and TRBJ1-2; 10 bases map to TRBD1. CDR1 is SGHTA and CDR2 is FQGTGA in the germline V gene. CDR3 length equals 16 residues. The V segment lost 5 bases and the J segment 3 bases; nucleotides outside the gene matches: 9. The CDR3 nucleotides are TGTGCCAGCAGCCCGCATGCCGGGACAGGGGACTATGGCTACACCTTC. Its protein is CASSPHAGTGDYGYTF. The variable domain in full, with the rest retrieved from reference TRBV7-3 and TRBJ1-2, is GAGVSQTPSNKVTEKGKYVELRCDPISGHTALYWYRQSLGQGPEFLIYFQGTGAADDSGLPNDRFFAVRPEGSVSTLKIQRTERGDSAVYLCASSPHAGTGDYGYTFGSGTRLTVV.

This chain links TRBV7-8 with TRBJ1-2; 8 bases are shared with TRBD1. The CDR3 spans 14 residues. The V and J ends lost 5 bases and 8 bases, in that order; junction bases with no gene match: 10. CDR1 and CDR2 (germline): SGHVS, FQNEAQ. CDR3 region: CASSRGQDPSGYTF. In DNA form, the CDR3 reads TGTGCCAGCAGCAGGGGACAGGACCCTTCGGGCTACACCTTC.

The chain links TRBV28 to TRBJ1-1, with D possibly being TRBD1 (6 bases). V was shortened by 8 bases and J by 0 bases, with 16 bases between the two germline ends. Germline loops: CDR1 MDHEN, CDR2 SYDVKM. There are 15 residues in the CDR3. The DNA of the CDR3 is TGTGCCAGCCGGGAGGGGGGACTCCTGAACACTGAAGCTTTCTTT. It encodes CASREGGLLNTEAFF.

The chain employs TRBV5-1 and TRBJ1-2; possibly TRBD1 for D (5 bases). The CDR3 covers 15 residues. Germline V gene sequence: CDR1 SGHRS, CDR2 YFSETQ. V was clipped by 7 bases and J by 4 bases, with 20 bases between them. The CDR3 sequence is CASSTPDSGGYGYTF. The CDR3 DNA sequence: TGCGCCAGCTCCACGCCTGATAGCGGGGGCTATGGCTACACCTTC.

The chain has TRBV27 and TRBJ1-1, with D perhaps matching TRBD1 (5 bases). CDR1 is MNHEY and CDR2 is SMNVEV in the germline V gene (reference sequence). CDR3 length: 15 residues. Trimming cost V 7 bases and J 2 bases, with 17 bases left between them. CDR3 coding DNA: TGTGCCAGCAAAACCGACGGGGGGGGAAACACTGAAGCTTTCTTT. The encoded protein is CASKTDGGGNTEAFF.

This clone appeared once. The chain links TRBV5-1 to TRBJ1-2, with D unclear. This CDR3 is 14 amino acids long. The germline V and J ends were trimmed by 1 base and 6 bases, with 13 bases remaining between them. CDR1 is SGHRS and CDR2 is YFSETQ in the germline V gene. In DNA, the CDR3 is TGCGCCAGCAGCTTGATATTAGAGGGCCATGGCTACACCTTC. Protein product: CASSLILEGHGYTF.

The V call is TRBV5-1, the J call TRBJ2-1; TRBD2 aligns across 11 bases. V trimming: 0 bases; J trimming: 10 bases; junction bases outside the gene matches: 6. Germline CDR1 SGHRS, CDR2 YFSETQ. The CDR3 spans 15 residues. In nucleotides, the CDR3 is TGCGCCAGCAGCTTGGGTAGCGGGGGGGCCGTAGAGCAGTTCTTC. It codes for CASSLGSGGAVEQFF.

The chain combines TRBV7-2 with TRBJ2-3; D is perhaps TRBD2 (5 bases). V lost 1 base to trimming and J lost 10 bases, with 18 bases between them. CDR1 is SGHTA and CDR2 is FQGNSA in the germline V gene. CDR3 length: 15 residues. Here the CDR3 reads CASSLGATSKTSQYF. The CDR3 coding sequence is TGTGCCAGCAGCTTAGGGGCCACTAGTAAAACGTCGCAGTATTTT.

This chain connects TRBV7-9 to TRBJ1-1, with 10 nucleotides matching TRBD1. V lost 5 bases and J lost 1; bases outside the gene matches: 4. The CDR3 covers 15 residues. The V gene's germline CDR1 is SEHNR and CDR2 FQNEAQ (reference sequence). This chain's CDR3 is CASSGQGGPNTEAFF. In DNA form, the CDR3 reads TGTGCCAGCAGCGGACAGGGGGGTCCGAACACTGAAGCTTTCTTT.

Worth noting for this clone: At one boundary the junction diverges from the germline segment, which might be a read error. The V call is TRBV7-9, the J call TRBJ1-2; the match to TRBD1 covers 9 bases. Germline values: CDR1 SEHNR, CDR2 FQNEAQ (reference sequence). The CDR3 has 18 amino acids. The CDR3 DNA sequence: TGTTCCAGCAGCTTACCGCCGGGACAGGGTGGGAGAAACTATGGCTACACCTTC. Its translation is CSSSLPPGQGGRNYGYTF.